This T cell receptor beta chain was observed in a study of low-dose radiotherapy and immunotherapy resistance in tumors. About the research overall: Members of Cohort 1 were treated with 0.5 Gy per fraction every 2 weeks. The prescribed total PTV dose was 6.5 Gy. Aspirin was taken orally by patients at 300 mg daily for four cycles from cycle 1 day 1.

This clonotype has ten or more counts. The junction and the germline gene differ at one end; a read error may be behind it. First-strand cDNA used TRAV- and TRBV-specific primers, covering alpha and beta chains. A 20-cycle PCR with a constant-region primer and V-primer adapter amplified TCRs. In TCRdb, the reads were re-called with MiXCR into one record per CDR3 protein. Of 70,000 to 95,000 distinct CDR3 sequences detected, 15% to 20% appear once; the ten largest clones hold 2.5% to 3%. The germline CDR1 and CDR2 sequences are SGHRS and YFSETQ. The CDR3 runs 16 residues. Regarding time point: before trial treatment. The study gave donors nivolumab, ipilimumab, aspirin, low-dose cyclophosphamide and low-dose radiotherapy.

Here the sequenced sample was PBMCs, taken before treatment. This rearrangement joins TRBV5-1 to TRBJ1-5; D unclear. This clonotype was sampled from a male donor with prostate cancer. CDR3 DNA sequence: TGTGCCAGCAGCTTAGATTCCCTGGGAAGGCAGAAGCCCCAGCATTTT. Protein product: CASSLDSLGRQKPQHF.